Reported below is one TCR beta chain. Its antigen remains unknown. Germline CDR1 SGHTS, CDR2 YDEGEE. Trimming left V 0 bases short and J 9 bases short, with 10 bases between. The CDR3 is made up of 13 amino acids. Assay used: immunoSEQ multiplex PCR; TCRdb lists only in-frame clones, some missing. Of over 45,000 clones listed, roughly two thirds are singletons. The sample is drawn from a study of STAT5B mutations in CD4+ large granular lymphocyte leukemia. Across the whole study: The CDR3 'QG' motif was associated with a particular HLA allele among healthy donors. Broader study findings: About 24% of private leukemic clonotypes occurred rarely in other patients' non-leukemic repertoires. 8/27 top patient clones versus 2/35 control clones were TRBV06-family.

The specimen was CD4+ T cells from blood buffy coats. The sequence came from a human donor in good health. The chain is built from TRBV5-8 and TRBJ2-1; no clear D gene. The CDR3: CASSLGGWGEQFF. The CDR3, as DNA: TGTGCCAGCAGCTTGGGGGGATGGGGTGAGCAGTTCTTC.